This T cell receptor beta chain was recovered during a study of cytomegalovirus exposure and HLA in healthy donors. The length of the CDR3 is 14 residues. V was cut by 1 base and J by 4 bases, with 11 bases left in between. Per germline, CDR1 MNHNS and CDR2 SASEGT. PCR was performed using 60 Vbeta and 13 Jbeta primers. Generated by immunoSEQ multiplex PCR, the TCRdb table keeps only in-frame clones and is missing some. Here the sample spans about 180,000 clones, around 82% being singletons. The chain recombines TRBV6-1 with TRBJ2-7; D unclear. Sequenced: PBMCs. The source of this sequence is a man aged 55 to 70 in good health and CMV-seronegative. The CDR3 sequence is CASSEVLMRYEQYF. For the CDR3, the DNA is TGTGCCAGCAGTGAAGTTCTGATGAGGTACGAGCAGTACTTC.